One and the same sample provided the 27 T cell receptor beta chains below, sequenced in a study of T cells in women clearing cervical HPV infection. Some clones are missing from TCRdb's copy, which holds only in-frame ones; the method was immunoSEQ multiplex PCR. In all, the sample yields some 21,000 clones. Sequenced sample: blood buffy coat. Source of these receptors: a woman between 18 and 70 years old with a cervical HPV16 infection that either progressed to CIN3+ or cleared (not recorded which).

Comments on this clone: With the read ending 3 residues before the CDR3 end, the germline J gene is used to fill in that end. The chain combines TRBV7-2 with TRBJ2-1, with D hard to call. CDR1 and CDR2 from the germline V gene are SGHTA and FQGNSA. The CDR3 loop spans 14 amino acids. V lost 3 bases and J 4 bases, leaving 10 bases between the germline ends. CDR3 loop: CASSFTRKYNEQFF. Incomplete CDR3 DNA: TGTGCCAGCAGCTTTACGCGGAAGTACAATGAG.

Points on this clone: The DNA ends 3 residues before the CDR3 does, and the rest of the CDR3 is filled in from the germline J gene. The chain couples TRBV30 to TRBJ1-1; 7 bases align to TRBD1. Germline lookup yields CDR1 GTSNPN and CDR2 SVGIG (reference sequence). CDR3 length equals 14 residues. V lost 0 bases, J lost 1 base, and 2 bases stayed unmatched. The CDR3 protein is CAWSVGTANTEAFF. CDR3 DNA (partial): TGTGCCTGGAGTGTAGGGACAGCGAACACTGAA.

Note on this clone: The CDR3 is cut off 3 residues early in the read; its end comes from the germline J gene. V gene TRBV5-1 combines with J gene TRBJ2-5, with D maybe TRBD1 (6 bases). The CDR3 contains 16 residues. CDR1 and CDR2 from the germline V gene are SGHRS and YFSETQ. V dropped 5 bases and J dropped 3 bases, with 20 bases sitting between them. The CDR3 sequence: CASSLSGGRDKETQYF. The DNA read from the CDR3 is TGCGCCAGCAGTCTTTCTGGGGGCCGGGACAAAGAGACC.

Note on this clone: The CDR3 end is not reached by the read, which stops 3 residues before it; the germline J gene fills it in. J is TRBJ1-1 and V is TRBV24-1, with D unresolved. Trimming shortened V by 5 bases and J by 7 bases, and 7 bases separated the two germline ends. The CDR3 is 11 residues long. Germline CDR1 and CDR2: KGHDR and SFDVKD. CDR3 DNA, as far as it was read: TGTGCCACCAGTGGTGAGGGTGAA. Protein product: CATSGEGE. The entire CDR3 is CATSGEGEAFF.

Of note for this clone: The sequenced fragment ends 3 residues before the CDR3 boundary, so the rest is inferred from the germline J gene. V gene TRBV6-4 combines with J gene TRBJ1-1; a possible D gene is TRBD1 (5 bases). The germline V gene has CDR1 MRHNA and CDR2 SNTAGT. This CDR3 is 14 amino acids long. The V gene lost 0 bases and the J gene lost 1 base, with 6 bases spanning the gap. CDR3 bases read: TGTGCCAGCAGTGACTCGGACAAGAACACTGAA. Residues: CASSDSDKNTE. In full, the CDR3 reads CASSDSDKNTEAFF.

The sequenced CDR3 bases are TGTGCCAGTAGTCCCTCGGACAGGGCTAATGAAAAA. Its translation: CASSPSDRANEK. The CDR3 reads in full as CASSPSDRANEKLFF. The V gene is TRBV19, the J gene TRBJ1-4; 8 nucleotides match TRBD1. The CDR3 is cut off 3 residues early in the read; its end comes from the germline J gene. V dropped 5 bases and J dropped 3; count of bases not matched to a gene: 5. This CDR3 is 15 amino acids long. Germline CDR1 reads LNHDA; CDR2 reads SQIVND (reference sequence).

Regarding this clone: Coverage ceases 3 residues before the CDR3 finishes, and the germline J gene fills in the end. This chain uses TRBV4-2 with TRBJ2-7; TRBD2 matches 8 bases. This CDR3 is 15 amino acids long. The germline V gene has CDR1 LGHNA and CDR2 YNFKEQ. V dropped 1 base and J dropped 6; count of bases not matched to a gene: 8. CDR3 DNA, as far as it was read: TGTGCCAGCAGCCAAGGAAGCGGGAGTTCAGGCGAG. Translated: CASSQGSGSSGE. The entire CDR3 is CASSQGSGSSGEQYF.

Concerning this clone: The CDR3 end is not reached by the read, which stops 3 residues before it; the germline J gene fills it in. The J gene is TRBJ1-1, the V gene TRBV7-9; D unclear. Germline V gives CDR1 SEHNR, CDR2 FQNEAQ (reference sequence). Trimming removed 5 bases at V and 3 bases at J, with 13 bases between. This CDR3 region has 14 residues. The CDR3 reads CASSTYGDHTEAFF. Incomplete CDR3 DNA: TGTGCCAGCAGCACCTACGGGGATCACACTGAA. Full variable domain (missing parts from reference TRBV7-9 and TRBJ1-1): DTGVSQNPRHKITKRGQNVTFRCDPISEHNRLYWYRQTLGQGPEFLTYFQNEAQLEKSRLLSDRFSAERPKGSFSTLEIQRTEQGDSAMYLCASSTYGDHTEAFFGQGTRLTVV.

As for this clone: Read sequence stops 3 residues before the CDR3 end, and the germline J gene provides the missing end. This chain links TRBV18 with TRBJ1-1; 7 nucleotides align to TRBD1. Trimming cost V 1 base and J 1 base; bases outside gene matches: 3. The germline V gene encodes CDR1 KGHSH and CDR2 LQKENI. The CDR3 sequence is 15 residues long. The sequenced CDR3 bases are TGTGCCAGCTCACCACTGAGACAGGGGAACACTGAA. It translates to CASSPLRQGNTE. The CDR3 in its entirety is CASSPLRQGNTEAFF.

The CDR3 region is CASSLREGGGTEAFF. The sequenced CDR3 bases are TGTGCCAGCAGCTTAAGGGAAGGGGGAGGCACTGAA. V and J are TRBV7-8 and TRBJ1-1, with D maybe TRBD1 (6 bases). The sequenced fragment ends 3 residues before the CDR3 boundary, so the rest is inferred from the germline J gene. Germline loops: CDR1 SGHVS, CDR2 FQNEAQ. Trimming pared 2 bases from V and 4 bases from J, leaving 14 bases between. The CDR3 covers 15 residues.

About this clone: The read stops 3 residues short of the end of the CDR3; the missing end is completed from the germline J gene. V is TRBV7-9 and J is TRBJ1-2; 9 nucleotides match TRBD1. The CDR3 has 15 amino acids. CDR1 is SEHNR, CDR2 FQNEAQ, per germline (reference sequence). The CDR3 here is CASSNPRDRDHDYTF. Partial CDR3 DNA: TGTGCCAGCAGCAACCCCCGGGACAGGGACCACGAC. The complete variable domain, with remaining parts taken from reference TRBV7-9 and TRBJ1-2, reads DTGVSQNPRHKITKRGQNVTFRCDPISEHNRLYWYRQTLGQGPEFLTYFQNEAQLEKSRLLSDRFSAERPKGSFSTLEIQRTEQGDSAMYLCASSNPRDRDHDYTFGSGTRLTVV.

As concerns this clone: The read terminates 3 residues before the CDR3 end, so the remaining end is supplied by the germline J gene. V usage is TRBV13 and J usage is TRBJ2-1; D gene ambiguous. The CDR3 extends over 12 amino acids. V lost 0 bases and J 7 bases, leaving 4 bases between the germline ends. The germline V gene encodes CDR1 PRHDT and CDR2 FYEKMQ (reference sequence). Here the CDR3 reads CASSLGRNEQFF. The covered CDR3 bases are TGTGCCAGCAGCTTAGGGCGAAATGAG.

This clone counts as medium-sized (0.01 to 0.1%) by frequency. The CDR3 is cut off 3 residues early in the read; its end comes from the germline J gene. V and J are TRBV10-3 and TRBJ2-1; a weak D match, TRBD1 (5 bases). CDR3 size: 11 residues. Looked up from germline, CDR1 is ENHRY and CDR2 is SYGVKD. The V end was cut by 5 bases, the J end by 8 bases, with 7 bases between. The sequenced CDR3 bases are TGTGCCATCAGTCAGGGCTATGAG. Translating it yields CAISQGYE. The CDR3 in its entirety is CAISQGYEQFF.

As concerns this clone: The read ends 3 residues shy of where the CDR3 ends; the end is completed using the germline J gene. This chain connects TRBV5-1 to TRBJ2-1; 11 nucleotides agree with TRBD2. CDR1 SGHRS and CDR2 YFSETQ come from the germline V gene. V shed 3 bases and J 7 bases; nucleotides not matched to a gene: 3. The CDR3 has 14 amino acids. The chain's CDR3 is CASSSRLAGNEQFF. The part of the CDR3 DNA that was read is TGCGCCAGCAGCTCGAGACTAGCGGGAAATGAG.

To note about this clone: A junction end diverges from the germline sequence, so it may reflect a read error. Sequencing ends 3 residues short of the CDR3 end; the germline J gene provides the rest. V and J are TRBV7-7 and TRBJ2-2; D gene ambiguous. Germline-derived CDR1 and CDR2 are SSHAT and FNYEAQ (reference sequence). This CDR3 region has 13 residues. The CDR3 protein is CASSLDTTGELFF. The part of the CDR3 DNA that was read is TGTGCTAGCAGCCTCGACACCACCGGGGAG.

Notes on this clone: The read comes to an end 3 residues before the CDR3 does, leaving the germline J gene to fill in the end. This chain links TRBV7-3 with TRBJ2-5; a possible D gene is TRBD2 (5 bases). Germline V gives CDR1 SGHTA, CDR2 FQGTGA. The ends were cut back, 3 bases at V and 4 bases at J, with 15 bases in the middle. This CDR3 has 15 residues. CDR3 sequence: CASSFGTRSVETQYF. CDR3 bases read: TGTGCCAGCAGCTTCGGAACTAGGAGTGTAGAGACC.

Note on this clone: Sequencing ends 3 residues short of the CDR3 end; the germline J gene provides the rest. The chain carries TRBV5-1 and TRBJ1-2; D call uncertain. The CDR3 extends over 15 amino acids. The germline V and J ends were trimmed by 0 bases and 2 bases, with 11 bases remaining between them. Germline values: CDR1 SGHRS, CDR2 YFSETQ. CDR3 residues: CASSLDATQNYGYTF. The covered CDR3 bases are TGCGCCAGCAGCTTGGATGCGACACAAAACTATGGC.

Concerning this clone itself: The read stops 3 residues short of the end of the CDR3; the missing end is completed from the germline J gene. The J gene is TRBJ2-5, the V gene TRBV2; D uncertain. Per the germline V gene, CDR1 is SNHLY and CDR2 is FYNNEI. Trimming took 5 bases from V and 3 from J, leaving 4 bases between them. CDR3 length: 11 amino acids. The part of the CDR3 DNA that was read is TGTGCCAGCAGTCCAGAAGAGACC. Its translation is CASSPEET. The complete CDR3 reads CASSPEETQYF.

Remarks on this clone: The read gets to within 3 residues of the CDR3 end, and the germline J gene fills in the rest. The chain has TRBV18 and TRBJ1-2; maybe TRBD1 (5 bases). The germline gives CDR1 KGHSH, CDR2 LQKENI. The CDR3 is made up of 13 amino acids. CDR3 bases read: TGTGCCAGCTCACCGGGGCAAGACGACGGC. This encodes CASSPGQDDG. The full CDR3 reads CASSPGQDDGYTF.

Regarding this clone: From the germline J gene comes the end of the CDR3, since the read stops 3 residues before it. The rearrangement joins TRBV20-1 to TRBJ2-7, with 11 nucleotides matching TRBD1. J gave up 3 bases and V 6 bases, and 4 bases lay outside the gene matches. The CDR3 spans 13 residues. In germline, CDR1 is DFQATT, CDR2 SNEGSKA (reference sequence). The sequenced part of the CDR3 DNA is TGCAGTGCGAAGGGACAGGGGGACTACGAG. Its protein is CSAKGQGDYE. The whole CDR3 protein reads CSAKGQGDYEQYF.

With respect to this clone: The read gets to within 3 residues of the CDR3 end, and the germline J gene fills in the rest. The chain recombines TRBV19 with TRBJ1-2; D unresolved. The CDR3 runs 14 residues. CDR1 LNHDA and CDR2 SQIVND come from the germline V gene (reference sequence). The CDR3 sequence is CASSIGGPDGSYTF. The CDR3 DNA, read in part, is TGTGCCAGTAGTATAGGCGGGCCTGACGGTAGC.

Comments on this clone: Read coverage stops 3 residues before the CDR3 terminus; the germline J gene supplies the remainder. The rearrangement links TRBV20-1 to TRBJ2-6; 9 bases match TRBD1. Losses at the gene ends were 6 bases for V and 0 bases for J; bases not matched to a gene: 6. Looked up from germline, CDR1 is DFQATT and CDR2 is SNEGSKA (reference sequence). This CDR3 has 16 residues. Here the CDR3 reads CSAATGGSSGANVLTF. The CDR3 DNA, read in part, is TGCAGTGCAGCGACAGGGGGTTCCTCTGGGGCCAACGTC.

Details on this clone: The DNA ends 3 residues before the CDR3 does, and the rest of the CDR3 is filled in from the germline J gene. The rearrangement uses TRBV30 and TRBJ1-1, with D unresolved. Per germline, CDR1 GTSNPN and CDR2 SVGIG (reference sequence). The CDR3 consists of 15 residues. The CDR3 region is CAWRPTLAGGLEAFF. The sequenced CDR3 bases are TGTGCCTGGAGACCGACATTAGCGGGAGGCCTCGAG.

Notes on this clone: The read terminates 3 residues before the CDR3 end, so the remaining end is supplied by the germline J gene. The chain carries TRBV4-1 and TRBJ1-1, with D unresolved. The length of the CDR3 is 15 residues. Per the germline V gene, CDR1 is MGHRA and CDR2 is YSYEKL. V lost 1 base and J lost 1, with 10 bases in between. Partial CDR3 DNA: TGCGCCAGCAGCCAAGGCGGTATGGGGAACACTGAA. Its translation is CASSQGGMGNTE. The whole CDR3 sequence is CASSQGGMGNTEAFF.

As concerns this clone: The observed sequence ends 3 residues before the CDR3 terminus, with the missing tail filled in from the germline J gene. This chain links TRBV6-1 with TRBJ1-1, with D tentatively TRBD1 (5 bases). This CDR3 has 14 amino acids. Trimming removed 4 bases from V and 1 base from J, with 10 bases in between. Germline CDR1 MNHNS, CDR2 SASEGT. The CDR3 protein is CASSVGASNTEAFF. CDR3 DNA, as far as it was read: TGTGCCAGCAGTGTAGGGGCATCGAACACTGAA.

Comments on this clone: The read gets to within 3 residues of the CDR3 end, and the germline J gene fills in the rest. The chain is built from TRBV29-1 and TRBJ1-1, with 12 bases identical to TRBD1. Germline-derived CDR1 and CDR2 are SQVTM and ANQGSEA. This CDR3 is 14 amino acids long. The junction had 6 bases not matched to a gene; V was cut back by 4 bases and J by 6 bases. The CDR3 DNA, read in part, is TGCAGCGTTGGGGGACAGGGGGCGCGATCTGAA. This translates into CSVGGQGARSE. The CDR3 as a whole reads CSVGGQGARSEAFF.

Concerning this clone: The CDR3 is cut off 3 residues early in the read; its end comes from the germline J gene. This chain joins TRBV7-3 and TRBJ2-5; D perhaps matches TRBD2 (5 bases). In germline, CDR1 is SGHTA, CDR2 FQGTGA. Trimming pared 2 bases from V and 5 bases from J, leaving 12 bases between. CDR3 size: 14 residues. The sequenced part of the CDR3 DNA is TGTGCCAGCAGCTTAGGGTCTAGCACTGAGACC. Protein product: CASSLGSSTET. The full-length CDR3 reads as CASSLGSSTETQYF.